Sequencing of this T cell receptor (beta chain) was carried out in a study of control samples from healthy donors and cancer patients (TCRdb year 2020). With respect to this clone: Its target antigen remains unknown. No base quality information exists; no much larger clone differs at one position.

Library prep was done by the immunoSEQ multiplex PCR assay. TCRdb mirrors the immuneACCESS table, restricted to in-frame sequences. Some clones are absent from its copies; in checked studies, under half trace to an unresolved V gene, and the reason for the others is unknown. This sample is represented by about 86,000 clones; 70% to 90% of them were singletons. The top ten constitute about 10% of the sample. The sequenced material came from PBMCs. The TCR comes from a woman aged 45-60 years with colorectal cancer.

The CDR3 region reads CASSQSVGGINEKLFF. Read as DNA, the sequence is TGCGCCAGCAGCCAATCAGTGGGGGGAATTAATGAAAAACTGTTTTTT. The chain is made from TRBV4-3 and TRBJ1-4, with TRBD1 perhaps the D gene, on 5 matching bases. Reading from cysteine to phenylalanine, the CDR3 counts 16 amino acids. Only the CDR3 region is kept as DNA, spanning 48 bases read in frame from base 1. The germline V gene provides CDR1 LGHNA and CDR2 YSLEER. V lost 2 bases and J lost 4 bases; the stretch between them is 14 bases long.